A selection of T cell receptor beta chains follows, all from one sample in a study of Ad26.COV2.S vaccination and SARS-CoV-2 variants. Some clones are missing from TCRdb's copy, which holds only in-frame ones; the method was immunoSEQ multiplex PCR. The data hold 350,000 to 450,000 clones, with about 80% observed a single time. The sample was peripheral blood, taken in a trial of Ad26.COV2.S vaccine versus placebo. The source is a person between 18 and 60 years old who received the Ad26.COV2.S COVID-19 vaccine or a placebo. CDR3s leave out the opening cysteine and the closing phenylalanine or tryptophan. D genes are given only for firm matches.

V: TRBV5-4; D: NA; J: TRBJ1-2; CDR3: ASSFADTPYGYT
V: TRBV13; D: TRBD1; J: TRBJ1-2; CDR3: ASSLAPGRGRGYT
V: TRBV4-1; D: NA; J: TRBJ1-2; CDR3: ASSLRGNGYT
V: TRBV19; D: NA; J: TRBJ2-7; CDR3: ATARDNPPRGQY
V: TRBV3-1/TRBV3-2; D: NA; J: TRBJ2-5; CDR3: ASSHRGGGETQY
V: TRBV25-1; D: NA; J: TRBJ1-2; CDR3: ASSDISGDTLGGYT
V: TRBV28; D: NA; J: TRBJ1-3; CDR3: ASKVQTGNTIY
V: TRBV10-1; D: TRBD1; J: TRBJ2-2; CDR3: ASRLTGPTGELF
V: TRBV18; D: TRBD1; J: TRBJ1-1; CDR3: ASSRDGQAPVNTEAF
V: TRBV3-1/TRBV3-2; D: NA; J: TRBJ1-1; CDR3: ASTPLVGTEAF
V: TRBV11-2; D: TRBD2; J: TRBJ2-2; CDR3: ASSDQSGGSAGELF
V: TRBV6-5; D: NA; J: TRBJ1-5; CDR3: ASRPDGHDQPQH
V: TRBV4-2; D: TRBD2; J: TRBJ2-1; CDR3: ASSPNSRTSGVLAAYNEQF
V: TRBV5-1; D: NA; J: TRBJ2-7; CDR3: ASPAGPKKSYEQY
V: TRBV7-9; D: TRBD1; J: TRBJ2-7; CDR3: ASSPGGLSYEQY
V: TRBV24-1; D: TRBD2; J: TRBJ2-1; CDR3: ATSDFSRAGGQF
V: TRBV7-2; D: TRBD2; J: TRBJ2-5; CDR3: ASSPGTSQNQETQY
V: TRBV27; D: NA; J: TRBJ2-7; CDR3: ASRLDPGRSYEQY
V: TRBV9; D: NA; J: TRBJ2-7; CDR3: ASSVDGAPEQY
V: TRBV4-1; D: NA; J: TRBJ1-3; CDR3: ASTQSETASGNTIY